Listed below are T cell receptor beta chains from one sample, sequenced in a study of CD8+ T cells in alopecia areata. The protocol was immunoSEQ multiplex PCR, while the TCRdb copy is restricted to in-frame clones and leaves out a portion. The sample lists 55,000 to 65,000 clones; around 47% were seen once. The sequencing input was NKG2D-low CD8+ T cells sorted from blood. These receptors originate from a human donor with alopecia areata. The CDR3 runs from the conserved cysteine through the conserved F or W. D genes are given only for firm matches. Clone size is stated in some rows and not others, as once, few, many or a class when expanded.

J gene,clone size,V gene,D gene,CDR3 DNA,CDR3 protein
TRBJ2-3,few,TRBV7-9,.,TGTGCCAGCAGCTTAGTAGAGGCCCATACGCAGTATTTT,CASSLVEAHTQYF
TRBJ1-2,.,TRBV29-1,.,TGCAGCGTTGAAGGCCGCTATGGCTACACCTTC,CSVEGRYGYTF
TRBJ1-2,few,TRBV2,.,TGTGCCAGCAGCGGGGGATCGTCCTATGGCTACACCTTC,CASSGGSSYGYTF
TRBJ2-5,.,TRBV5-4,TRBD1,TGTGCCAGCAGCAAGCCCGACAGGGAAGAGACCCAGTACTTC,CASSKPDREETQYF
TRBJ1-1,.,TRBV29-1,TRBD1,TGCAGCGTTGAGGGGGTTCCACAGGGGGCTTATGGTGAAGCTTTCTTT,CSVEGVPQGAYGEAFF
TRBJ2-1,few,TRBV29-1,TRBD2,TGCAGCGTTGAAAAGGCCGGCGGGAGAACCTACAATGAGCAGTTCTTC,CSVEKAGGRTYNEQFF
TRBJ2-1,few,TRBV19,.,TGTGCCAGTAGCCACAGCGGAACCTACAATGAGCAGTTCTTC,CASSHSGTYNEQFF
TRBJ1-4,few,TRBV19,.,TGTGCCAGTAGTATGGGAACTGCAACTAATGAAAAACTGTTTTTT,CASSMGTATNEKLFF
TRBJ1-1,.,TRBV5-6,.,TGTGCCAGCAGCTTGGTGAAGGGCATGAACACTGAAGCTTTCTTT,CASSLVKGMNTEAFF
TRBJ2-7,.,TRBV7-6,.,TGTGCCAGCAGCTCAAAACCCCCTGAGGGACAACAGTACGAGCAGTACTTC,CASSSKPPEGQQYEQYF